Shown below are 24 T cell receptor beta chains from a single sample sequenced in a study of blood T cell repertoires in COVID-19. TCRdb keeps only in-frame clones here, not all; method: immunoSEQ multiplex PCR. The table has about 100,000 clones, roughly nine tenths seen once. The sample was peripheral blood. The receptor source for this set is a man over 45 with active COVID-19.

This chain links TRBV9 with TRBJ2-7, with TRBD1 identical over 11 bases. The CDR3 consists of 15 residues. CDR1 SGDLS and CDR2 YYNGEE come from the germline V gene. V shed 0 bases, J shed 4 bases, and the junction held 3 bases outside the gene matches. Here the CDR3 reads CASSVGTGGRYEQYF. The CDR3 DNA is TGTGCCAGCAGCGTAGGGACAGGGGGCAGGTACGAGCAGTACTTC.

The chain uses TRBV2 and TRBJ1-1; TRBD1 matches 9 bases. V lost 6 bases and J lost 2; bases outside the gene matches: 10. Germline values: CDR1 SNHLY, CDR2 FYNNEI. The CDR3 contains 16 residues. The DNA for the CDR3 is TGTGCCAGCAGGGGTTCCGGGGGACAGGGTAACACTGAAGCTTTCTTT. This gives the protein CASRGSGGQGNTEAFF.

The J gene is TRBJ1-3, the V gene TRBV7-9; no firm D call. This CDR3 is 15 amino acids long. In germline, CDR1 is SEHNR, CDR2 FQNEAQ (reference sequence). Trimming pared 5 bases from V and 0 bases from J, leaving 11 bases between. The CDR3 sequence: CASSPRSDSGNTIYF. CDR3 in DNA: TGTGCCAGCAGCCCTAGGTCCGACTCTGGAAACACCATATATTTT.

V is TRBV18 and J is TRBJ2-1, with 8 bases that match TRBD2. Trimming at V came to 0 bases and at J to 0 bases, leaving 7 bases not matched to a gene. CDR3 size: 18 residues. Looked up from germline, CDR1 is KGHSH and CDR2 is LQKENI. CDR3 in amino acids: CASSPPGASGSSYNEQFF. In nucleotides, the CDR3 is TGTGCCAGCTCACCACCGGGGGCGAGCGGGAGCTCCTACAATGAGCAGTTCTTC.

The chain combines TRBV2 with TRBJ2-7, with D possibly TRBD2 on 6 matching bases. Between the trimmed V and J ends, which lost 6 bases and 9 bases, there was a span of 18 bases. There are 13 residues in the CDR3. Per germline, CDR1 SNHLY and CDR2 FYNNEI. The CDR3 DNA sequence: TGTGCCAGCAGGGGGGAGGCTCCTAGGGGGCAGTACGTC. It is translated as CASRGEAPRGQYV.

The chain links TRBV12-3 or TRBV12-4 to TRBJ1-5; D is uncertain. CDR3 size: 13 residues. The germline V and J ends were trimmed by 3 bases and 3 bases, with 6 bases remaining between them. CDR3 residues: CASSFRFNQPQHF. CDR3 DNA sequence: TGTGCCAGCAGTTTCAGGTTCAATCAGCCCCAGCATTTT.

The chain carries TRBV30 and TRBJ2-3, with no clear D. Trimming took off 2 bases at V and 2 bases at J, with 5 bases between the two ends. The CDR3 has 12 amino acids. Looked up from germline, CDR1 is GTSNPN and CDR2 is SVGIG (reference sequence). The CDR3: CAWSFNTDTQYF. CDR3 DNA sequence: TGTGCCTGGAGTTTTAACACAGATACGCAGTATTTT.

The rearrangement uses TRBV5-1 and TRBJ2-1; TRBD1 agrees at 12 bases. This CDR3 is 15 amino acids long. V shed 4 bases, J shed 5 bases, and the junction held 4 bases outside the gene matches. Germline V gene data show CDR1 as SGHRS and CDR2 as YFSETQ. CDR3 protein: CASSPGQGANNEQFF. Here the CDR3 DNA reads TGCGCCAGCAGCCCGGGACAGGGGGCAAACAATGAGCAGTTCTTC.

The chain uses TRBV5-8 and TRBJ2-1; D is perhaps TRBD2 (5 bases). V lost 0 bases and J 4 bases, leaving 8 bases between the germline ends. CDR1 is SGHTS, CDR2 YDEGEE, per germline. This CDR3 has 14 amino acids. CDR3 region: CASSLEPGYNEQFF. The CDR3 bases are TGTGCCAGCAGCTTGGAACCGGGATACAATGAGCAGTTCTTC.

The rearrangement links TRBV11-3 to TRBJ2-1, with D possibly being TRBD2 (6 bases). V was pared by 5 bases and J by 7 bases, with 21 bases between. The CDR3 consists of 16 residues. Germline lookup yields CDR1 SGHNT and CDR2 YENEEA. The CDR3 protein is CASSPLGREGFNEQFF. CDR3 nucleotides: TGTGCCAGCAGCCCTCTCGGGCGGGAAGGCTTTAATGAGCAGTTCTTC.

The chain couples TRBV13 to TRBJ2-1; D may be TRBD2 (6 bases). V was shortened by 5 bases and J by 2 bases, with 16 bases between the two germline ends. The CDR3 extends over 16 amino acids. Per the germline V gene, CDR1 is PRHDT and CDR2 is FYEKMQ (reference sequence). The CDR3 sequence: CASSGRKRVAYNEQFF. In DNA form, the CDR3 reads TGTGCCAGCAGCGGGAGGAAGCGAGTTGCCTACAATGAGCAGTTCTTC. Drawing the rest from reference TRBV13 and TRBJ2-1, the complete variable domain is AAGVIQSPRHLIKEKRETATLKCYPIPRHDTVYWYQQGPGQDPQFLISFYEKMQSDKGSIPDRFSAQQFSDYHSELNMSSLELGDSALYFCASSGRKRVAYNEQFFGPGTRLTVL.

The V gene is TRBV6-1, the J gene TRBJ1-1; D is ambiguous. Germline V lookup: CDR1 MNHNS, CDR2 SASEGT. Trimming stripped 3 bases from V and 7 bases from J, with 9 bases between. This CDR3 comprises 12 residues. This CDR3 reads CASSEYTVEAFF. The DNA for the CDR3 is TGTGCCAGCAGTGAGTATACAGTTGAAGCTTTCTTT.

The chain employs TRBV5-8 and TRBJ2-1; 7 positions agree with TRBD1. The V segment lost 8 bases and the J segment 0 bases; nucleotides outside the gene matches: 8. The CDR3 contains 15 residues. Germline V gene data show CDR1 as SGHTS and CDR2 as YDEGEE. The CDR3 DNA follows: TGTGCCAGTCCCAGGGGGTGGAGCTCCTACAATGAGCAGTTCTTC. It codes for CASPRGWSSYNEQFF.

The CDR3 DNA reads as TGTGCCAGCAGCTTGGGACTAGCGGGCACAGATACGCAGTATTTT. It specifies CASSLGLAGTDTQYF. The chain employs TRBV5-4 and TRBJ2-3; TRBD2 aligns across 9 bases. CDR3 size: 15 residues. V lost 0 bases and J lost 1; bases outside the gene matches: 0. Germline V gene sequence: CDR1 SGHNT, CDR2 YYREEE (reference sequence).

The chain is built from TRBV15 and TRBJ2-2, with a weak D call TRBD1 (5 bases). V was pared by 0 bases and J by 6 bases, with 14 bases between. The CDR3 is made up of 16 amino acids. CDR1 and CDR2 (germline): LNHNV, YYDKDF (reference sequence). As DNA, the CDR3 is TGTGCCACCAGCAGAGATATTCAGGGAATGGCCGGGGAGCTGTTTTTT. Amino acids: CATSRDIQGMAGELFF.

The chain has TRBV5-1 and TRBJ1-1, with D possibly matching TRBD1 (6 bases). Looked up from germline, CDR1 is SGHRS and CDR2 is YFSETQ. Trimming cost V 0 bases and J 7 bases, with 13 bases left between them. This CDR3 has 14 amino acids. For the CDR3, the DNA is TGCGCCAGCAGCTTGGAGGGGGAGGGACTTGAAGCTTTCTTT. Residues: CASSLEGEGLEAFF.

The CDR3: CASSLDKGGVNGYTF. CDR3 nucleotide sequence: TGTGCCAGCAGCTTAGATAAAGGGGGGGTGAACGGCTACACCTTC. The gene calls are TRBV11-3 and TRBJ1-2; a possible D gene is TRBD1 (6 bases). V was pared by 0 bases and J by 8 bases, with 16 bases between. The CDR3 is made up of 15 amino acids. Germline CDR1 and CDR2: SGHNT and YENEEA.

The chain carries TRBV28 and TRBJ1-1; possible D gene TRBD1, 6 bases. CDR3 length equals 15 residues. V shed 8 bases and J shed 4 bases, with 20 bases lying between them. CDR1 MDHEN and CDR2 SYDVKM come from the germline V gene. DNA of the CDR3: TGTGCCAGCGACGGAGAACATACAGGGAGCACTGAAGCTTTCTTT. This codes for CASDGEHTGSTEAFF.

The gene calls are TRBV14 and TRBJ2-7; 7 bases are shared with TRBD2. Trimming cost V 4 bases and J 0 bases; bases outside gene matches: 6. The CDR3 consists of 15 residues. CDR1 is SGHDN, CDR2 FVKESK, per germline. This CDR3 is CASSPLAESSYEQYV. In DNA, the CDR3 is TGTGCCAGCAGCCCTCTAGCGGAAAGCTCCTACGAGCAGTACGTC.

This chain's CDR3 is CASSQASGRGVADTQYF. In nucleotides, the CDR3 is TGTGCCAGCAGCCAAGCAAGCGGGAGGGGAGTGGCGGATACGCAGTATTTT. J is TRBJ2-3 and V is TRBV3-1 (or the pseudogene TRBV3-2); 10 bases are shared with TRBD2. The CDR3 sequence is 17 residues long. Germline loops: CDR1 LGHDT, CDR2 YNNKEL (reference sequence). Losses at the gene ends were 1 base for V and 6 bases for J; bases not matched to a gene: 10.

The genes are TRBV7-9 and TRBJ2-3, with 10 bases lining up with TRBD2. This CDR3 comprises 17 residues. The V segment lost 1 base and the J segment 0 bases; nucleotides outside the gene matches: 4. CDR1 is SEHNR and CDR2 is FQNEAQ in the germline V gene (reference sequence). The CDR3: CASSLGLAGGSTDTQYF. CDR3 nucleotide sequence: TGTGCCAGCAGCTTAGGGTTAGCGGGGGGAAGCACAGATACGCAGTATTTT.

This clone was seen once. V and J are TRBV7-3 and TRBJ2-3; TRBD2 matches 9 bases. The germline V gene encodes CDR1 SGHTA and CDR2 FQGTGA. The CDR3 is 16 amino acids. With 5 bases clipped from V and 2 bases from J, the junction kept 8 bases outside the gene matches. CDR3 residues: CASSPLTSGFTDTQYF. The DNA of the CDR3 is TGTGCCAGCAGCCCTCTGACTAGCGGATTCACAGATACGCAGTATTTT.

This clone appeared a single time. This chain's CDR3 is CASSVAAYANTGELFF. The CDR3 DNA reads TGTGCCAGCTCAGTGGCGGCCTACGCGAACACCGGGGAGCTGTTTTTT. The chain links TRBV18 to TRBJ2-2; the D is unclear. From germline, CDR1 is KGHSH and CDR2 LQKENI. The V end lost 5 bases, the J end lost 0 bases, and 13 bases lay between the germline ends. The CDR3 is made up of 16 amino acids.

The chain recombines TRBV5-5 with TRBJ2-7, with a tentative D call TRBD1 (6 bases). Looked up from germline, CDR1 is SGHKS and CDR2 is YYEKEE (reference sequence). The CDR3 sequence is 16 residues long. Trimming took 4 bases from V and 4 from J, leaving 21 bases between them. The CDR3 DNA sequence: TGTGCCAGCAGCCCGGGACACCCCTCAATCGGTTACGAGCAGTACTTC. This translates into CASSPGHPSIGYEQYF.